The 19 T cell receptor beta chains in this list originate from one sample, sequenced in a study of shared clonotypes between healthy human individuals. Clones were read by immunoSEQ multiplex PCR, and TCRdb kept only the in-frame ones, dropping some. The top ten clones hold roughly 1.7% of a sample with about 2.2 million clones, around 93% of them seen once. Positively selected for CCR7, the CD45RO-negative cells used as naive CD8 cells excluded terminally differentiated effector memory CD45RA+ cells. Sequenced input: naive CD8+ T cells from PBMCs. Source of these receptors: a man in his late teens or twenties in good health. Some clones in this sample may be carry-over from other donors' samples.

This rearrangement joins TRBV5-6 to TRBJ2-7; D not resolved. The CDR3 totals 15 residues. CDR1 is SGHDT, CDR2 YYEEEE, per germline. Between the trimmed V and J ends, which lost 1 base and 3 bases, there was a span of 14 bases. The CDR3 here is CASSLSQALYYEQYF. The CDR3 nucleotides are TGTGCCAGCAGCTTGAGCCAGGCTCTCTACTACGAGCAGTACTTC.

The chain employs TRBV5-1 and TRBJ2-7; D may match TRBD1 or TRBD2 (5 bases each). The CDR3 extends over 14 amino acids. Germline V gene sequence: CDR1 SGHRS, CDR2 YFSETQ. Trimming cost V 2 bases and J 6 bases, with 15 bases left between them. The CDR3 is CASSFRGAGPEQYF. CDR3 DNA: TGCGCCAGCAGCTTTAGAGGGGCGGGTCCCGAGCAGTACTTC. The variable domain in full, completed from reference TRBV5-1 and TRBJ2-7, reads KAGVTQTPRYLIKTRGQQVTLSCSPISGHRSVSWYQQTPGQGLQFLFEYFSETQRNKGNFPGRFSGRQFSNSRSEMNVSTLELGDSALYLCASSFRGAGPEQYFGPGTRLTVT.

V is TRBV27 and J is TRBJ2-4; D perhaps matches TRBD2 (6 bases). Between the trimmed V and J ends, which lost 3 bases and 1 base, there was a span of 10 bases. From germline, CDR1 is MNHEY and CDR2 SMNVEV (reference sequence). The CDR3 consists of 15 residues. In nucleotides, the CDR3 is TGTGCCAGCAGTTTGCGGGACGGTGCCAAAAACATTCAGTACTTC. Translation: CASSLRDGAKNIQYF.

In this sample, this clone turned up once. V gene TRBV27 combines with J gene TRBJ2-1; TRBD2 aligns across 8 bases. V shed 3 bases, J shed 7 bases, and the junction held 8 bases outside the gene matches. The CDR3 has 15 residues. Germline assignment: CDR1 MNHEY and CDR2 SMNVEV (reference sequence). The CDR3 protein is CASSFMASGWNEQFF. In DNA form, the CDR3 reads TGTGCCAGCAGTTTCATGGCTAGCGGGTGGAATGAGCAGTTCTTC.

The table lists this clone with a count of one. The same CDR3 is also encoded by other DNA sequences in this sample. V gene TRBV19 combines with J gene TRBJ2-1; TRBD1 agrees at 7 bases. CDR1 is LNHDA, CDR2 SQIVND, per germline (reference sequence). The CDR3 extends over 15 amino acids. J lost 0 bases, V lost 4 bases, and 3 bases had no gene match. CDR3 sequence: CASSRQGSSYNEQFF. The CDR3 DNA is TGTGCCAGTAGTAGACAGGGTAGCTCCTACAATGAGCAGTTCTTC.

The rearrangement links TRBV2 to TRBJ1-2, with D hard to call. Germline lookup yields CDR1 SNHLY and CDR2 FYNNEI. The CDR3 is made up of 13 amino acids. Between the trimmed V and J ends, which lost 1 base and 5 bases, there was a span of 8 bases. The CDR3 loop is CASSEGSRYGYTF. Written as DNA, the CDR3 is TGTGCCAGCAGTGAAGGGTCTAGGTATGGCTACACCTTC. The full variable domain, with the rest looked up from reference TRBV2 and TRBJ1-2, is EPEVTQTPSHQVTQMGQEVILRCVPISNHLYFYWYRQILGQKVEFLVSFYNNEISEKSEIFDDQFSVERPDGSNFTLKIRSTKLEDSAMYFCASSEGSRYGYTFGSGTRLTVV.

This chain joins TRBV19 and TRBJ1-1; D is uncertain. Trimming left V 1 base short and J 5 bases short, with 14 bases between. Germline-derived CDR1 and CDR2 are LNHDA and SQIVND (reference sequence). The length of the CDR3 is 15 residues. The chain's CDR3 is CASSIAGRPQTEAFF. CDR3 coding DNA: TGTGCCAGTAGTATAGCAGGAAGGCCCCAGACTGAAGCTTTCTTT.

The V and J genes are TRBV4-3 and TRBJ1-5; D possibly corresponds to TRBD1 (6 bases). Trimming shortened V by 0 bases and J by 5 bases, and 17 bases separated the two germline ends. Germline values: CDR1 LGHNA, CDR2 YSLEER. The CDR3 covers 17 residues. CDR3 loop: CASSQDALGGFDQPQHF. CDR3 nucleotide sequence: TGCGCCAGCAGCCAAGATGCCCTCGGGGGCTTCGATCAGCCCCAGCATTTT.

The V call is TRBV7-2, the J call TRBJ2-3, with D possibly called TRBD1 or TRBD2 (5 bases each). The germline CDR1 and CDR2 sequences are SGHTA and FQGNSA. The germline V and J ends were trimmed by 2 bases and 8 bases, with 20 bases remaining between them. CDR3 length equals 16 residues. DNA of the CDR3: TGTGCCAGCAGCTTACCGACGGGACCGGTCAGTGGTACGCAGTATTTT. It translates to CASSLPTGPVSGTQYF.

This clone was seen just once. V usage is TRBV6-1 and J usage is TRBJ2-5; 7 bases match TRBD1. CDR3 length: 16 residues. CDR1 and CDR2 (germline): MNHNS, SASEGT. V gave up 2 bases and J gave up 5 bases; unmatched junction bases: 11. CDR3 sequence: CASSERAGGSRETQYF. The CDR3 region has the DNA TGTGCCAGCAGTGAAAGGGCAGGGGGTAGTAGGGAGACCCAGTACTTC.

The chain is built from TRBV5-6 and TRBJ2-7; 8 bases align to TRBD1. Germline CDR1 reads SGHDT; CDR2 reads YYEEEE. Trimming at V came to 7 bases and at J to 4 bases, leaving 10 bases not matched to a gene. The CDR3 length is 14 residues. The chain's CDR3 is CASAPGTGSYEQYF. CDR3 DNA sequence: TGTGCCAGCGCCCCCGGGACAGGCTCTTACGAGCAGTACTTC. The full variable domain, in which reference TRBV5-6 and TRBJ2-7 provide the parts outside the CDR3, is DAGVTQSPTHLIKTRGQQVTLRCSPKSGHDTVSWYQQALGQGPQFIFQYYEEEERQRGNFPDRFSGHQFPNYSSELNVNALLLGDSALYLCASAPGTGSYEQYFGPGTRLTVT.

This chain connects TRBV28 to TRBJ1-2, with 10 bases lining up with TRBD1. Germline loops: CDR1 MDHEN, CDR2 SYDVKM. With 1 base clipped from V and 8 bases from J, the junction kept 7 bases outside the gene matches. CDR3 length: 15 residues. The CDR3 loop is CASSLSDRGPYGYTF. The CDR3, as DNA: TGTGCCAGCAGTTTATCAGACAGGGGGCCCTACGGCTACACCTTC.

The V and J genes are TRBV4-1 and TRBJ2-2; D not certain. The CDR3 has 16 residues. V lost 1 base, J lost 7 bases, and 16 bases lay in between. Germline assignment: CDR1 MGHRA and CDR2 YSYEKL. The CDR3 DNA reads TGCGCCAGCAGCCAAGGCTGGCAGGCGAGGATCGGGGAGCTGTTTTTT. Its protein product is CASSQGWQARIGELFF.

This clone was counted once. This chain connects TRBV13 to TRBJ2-2; 7 bases agree with TRBD2. Germline trimming cut 5 bases from V and 1 base from J; bases unmatched to any gene: 7. This CDR3 region has 16 residues. CDR1 and CDR2 (germline): PRHDT, FYEKMQ (reference sequence). The CDR3 DNA is TGTGCCAGCAGCGATACTAGCGAAAAGAACACCGGGGAGCTGTTTTTT. Its translation is CASSDTSEKNTGELFF.

The chain joins TRBV11-2 to TRBJ2-1; D gene ambiguous. This CDR3 is built from 14 residues. V lost 3 bases and J 5 bases, leaving 11 bases between the germline ends. CDR1 is SGHAT, CDR2 FQNNGV, per germline. The CDR3 reads CASSFFDVNNEQFF. In DNA form, the CDR3 reads TGTGCCAGCAGCTTCTTTGACGTAAACAATGAGCAGTTCTTC.

The chain joins TRBV5-1 to TRBJ2-1; D is undetermined. Trimming removed 1 base from V and 8 bases from J, with 13 bases in between. CDR1 and CDR2 from the germline V gene are SGHRS and YFSETQ. The CDR3 consists of 14 residues. The CDR3 loop reads CASSLSGNRDEQFF. In DNA form, the CDR3 reads TGCGCCAGCAGCTTGAGTGGGAATCGGGATGAGCAGTTCTTC.

This chain links TRBV9 with TRBJ2-7; D is perhaps TRBD2 (6 bases). Trimming removed 0 bases at V and 6 bases at J, with 13 bases between. CDR3 length: 14 residues. The germline gives CDR1 SGDLS, CDR2 YYNGEE. CDR3 residues: CASSVELASTEQYF. Here the CDR3 DNA reads TGTGCCAGCAGCGTAGAACTAGCTAGTACCGAGCAGTACTTC.

The chain uses TRBV6-1 and TRBJ2-2; D is possibly TRBD1 (6 bases). In germline, CDR1 is MNHNS, CDR2 SASEGT. The CDR3 is made up of 15 amino acids. Trimming pared 7 bases from V and 2 bases from J, leaving 14 bases between. Here the CDR3 reads CASKGGPSNTGELFF. The DNA of the CDR3 is TGTGCCAGCAAAGGGGGACCGAGCAACACCGGGGAGCTGTTTTTT.

This clone was detected once. The chain couples TRBV7-8 to TRBJ2-7; no firm D call. Trimming removed 7 bases at V and 2 bases at J, with 12 bases between. The CDR3 has 13 amino acids. CDR1 is SGHVS, CDR2 FQNEAQ, per germline. The CDR3 protein is CASTARATYEQYF. The DNA for the CDR3 is TGTGCCAGCACCGCTCGGGCAACCTACGAGCAGTACTTC. The full variable domain, rest sourced from reference TRBV7-8 and TRBJ2-7, is GAGVSQSPRYKVAKRGQDVALRCDPISGHVSLFWYQQALGQGPEFLTYFQNEAQLDKSGLPSDRFFAERPEGSVSTLKIQRTQQEDSAVYLCASTARATYEQYFGPGTRLTVT.